This T cell receptor beta chain emerged from a study of CD8 T cells in ankylosing spondylitis. Study-wide results and caveats: Disease-associated clonotypes exhibited CD8+ identity and were relatively infrequent in peripheral blood. Typical of ankylosing spondylitis blood, it appeared, was a TCR beta motif of roughly eight highly homologous variants. Prior work had noted some motif variants in reactive arthritis blood and synovial fluid.

Concerning this clonotype itself: The antigen is not known.

TCRdb reprocessed the 5' RACE reads with MiXCR, giving one entry per CDR3 protein. Seen here are approximately 350,000 distinct CDR3 sequences, 20% to 25% observed once, and the top ten hold about an eighth. CDR3 length: 12 residues. Germline V gene lookup returns CDR1 MDHEN and CDR2 SYDVKM. The V end lost 6 bases, the J end lost 5 bases, and 10 bases lay between the germline ends. The TCR originated in a male donor with ankylosing spondylitis or in good health (not recorded which). Sequencing was carried out using blood, either unsorted or a sorted T cell fraction (not recorded which). The chain uses TRBV28 and TRBJ1-2; D gene uncertain. In nucleotides, the CDR3 is TGTGCCAGCAGAGGCGGGGAATATGGCTACACCTTC. Amino acids: CASRGGEYGYTF.